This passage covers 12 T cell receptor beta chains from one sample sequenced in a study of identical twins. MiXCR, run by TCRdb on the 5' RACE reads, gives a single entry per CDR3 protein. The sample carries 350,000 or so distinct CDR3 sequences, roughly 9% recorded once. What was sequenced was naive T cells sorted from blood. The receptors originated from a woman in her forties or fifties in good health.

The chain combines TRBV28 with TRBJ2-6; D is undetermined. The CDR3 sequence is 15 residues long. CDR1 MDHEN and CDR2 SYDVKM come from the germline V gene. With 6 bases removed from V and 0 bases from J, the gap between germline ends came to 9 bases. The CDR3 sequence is CASRVRSSGANVLTF. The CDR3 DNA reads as TGTGCCAGCAGGGTCCGGAGCTCTGGGGCCAACGTCCTGACTTTC.

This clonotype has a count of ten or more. In DNA, the CDR3 is TGTGCCAGCAGTTTAAGGGGACTAGCGGGAGTGAAGGATACGCAGTATTTT. Translated: CASSLRGLAGVKDTQYF. The V gene is TRBV27, the J gene TRBJ2-3; the match to TRBD2 covers 14 bases. The CDR3 consists of 17 residues. The V segment lost 2 bases and the J segment 6 bases; nucleotides outside the gene matches: 7. The germline CDR1 and CDR2 sequences are MNHEY and SMNVEV (reference sequence).

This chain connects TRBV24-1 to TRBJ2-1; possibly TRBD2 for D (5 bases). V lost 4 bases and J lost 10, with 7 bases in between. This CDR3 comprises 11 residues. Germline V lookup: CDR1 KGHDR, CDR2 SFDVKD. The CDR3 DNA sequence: TGTGCCACCAGTGAGGGAGCCGAGCAGTTCTTC. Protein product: CATSEGAEQFF.

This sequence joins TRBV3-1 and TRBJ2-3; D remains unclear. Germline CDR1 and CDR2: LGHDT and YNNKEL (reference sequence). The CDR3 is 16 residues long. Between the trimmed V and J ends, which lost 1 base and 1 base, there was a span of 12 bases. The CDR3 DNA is TGTGCCAGCAGCCAAGTGCCGGGTTGGGGCACAGATACGCAGTATTTT. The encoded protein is CASSQVPGWGTDTQYF.

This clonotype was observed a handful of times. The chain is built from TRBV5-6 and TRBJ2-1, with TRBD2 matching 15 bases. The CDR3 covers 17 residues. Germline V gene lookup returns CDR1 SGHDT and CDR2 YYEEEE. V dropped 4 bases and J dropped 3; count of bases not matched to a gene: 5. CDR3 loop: CASSPPGLAGGYNEQFF. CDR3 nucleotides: TGTGCCAGCAGCCCACCGGGACTAGCGGGGGGCTACAATGAGCAGTTCTTC.

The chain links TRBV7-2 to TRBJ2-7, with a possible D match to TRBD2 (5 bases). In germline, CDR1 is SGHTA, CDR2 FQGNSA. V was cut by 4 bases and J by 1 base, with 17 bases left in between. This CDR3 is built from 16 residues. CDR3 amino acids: CASSSLGSVRSYEQYF. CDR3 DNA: TGTGCCAGCAGCTCCCTAGGGAGCGTCAGGTCCTACGAGCAGTACTTC.

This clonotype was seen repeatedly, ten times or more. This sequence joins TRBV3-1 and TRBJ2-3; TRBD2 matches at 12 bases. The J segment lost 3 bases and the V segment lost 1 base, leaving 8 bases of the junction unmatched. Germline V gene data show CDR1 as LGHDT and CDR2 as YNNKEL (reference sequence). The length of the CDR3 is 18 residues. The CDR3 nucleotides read TGTGCCAGCAGCCAAGCTAGCGGGAGGGCCGCGAGAACAGATACGCAGTATTTT. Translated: CASSQASGRAARTDTQYF.

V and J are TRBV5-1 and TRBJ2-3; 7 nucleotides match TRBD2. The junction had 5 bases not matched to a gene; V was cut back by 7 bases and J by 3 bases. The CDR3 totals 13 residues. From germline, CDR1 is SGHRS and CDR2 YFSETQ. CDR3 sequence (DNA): TGCGCCAGCGGTTCTAGCGGAACAGATACGCAGTATTTT. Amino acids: CASGSSGTDTQYF. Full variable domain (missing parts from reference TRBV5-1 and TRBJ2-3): KAGVTQTPRYLIKTRGQQVTLSCSPISGHRSVSWYQQTPGQGLQFLFEYFSETQRNKGNFPGRFSGRQFSNSRSEMNVSTLELGDSALYLCASGSSGTDTQYFGPGTRLTVL.

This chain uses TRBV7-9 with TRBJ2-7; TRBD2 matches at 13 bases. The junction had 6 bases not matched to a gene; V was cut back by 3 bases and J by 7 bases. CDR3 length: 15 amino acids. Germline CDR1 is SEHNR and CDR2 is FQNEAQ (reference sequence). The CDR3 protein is CASSFRTSGSGEQYF. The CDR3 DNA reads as TGTGCCAGCAGCTTTAGGACTAGCGGGAGTGGAGAGCAGTACTTC.

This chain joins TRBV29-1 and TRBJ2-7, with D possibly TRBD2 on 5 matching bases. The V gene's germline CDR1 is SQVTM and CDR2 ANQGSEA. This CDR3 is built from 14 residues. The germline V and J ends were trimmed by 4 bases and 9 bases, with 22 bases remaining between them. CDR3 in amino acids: CSVVALVGSTGQYF. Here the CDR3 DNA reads TGCAGCGTTGTAGCGCTAGTTGGGTCTACGGGGCAGTACTTC.

In DNA form, the CDR3 reads TGTGCCAGCAGCATCGGGACTAGCGGTTGGACCCAGGGGTACAATGAGCAGTTCTTC. This encodes CASSIGTSGWTQGYNEQFF. The chain uses TRBV7-2 and TRBJ2-1; 11 bases are shared with TRBD2. This CDR3 comprises 19 residues. The germline CDR1 and CDR2 sequences are SGHTA and FQGNSA. Trimming cost V 5 bases and J 4 bases; bases outside gene matches: 16.

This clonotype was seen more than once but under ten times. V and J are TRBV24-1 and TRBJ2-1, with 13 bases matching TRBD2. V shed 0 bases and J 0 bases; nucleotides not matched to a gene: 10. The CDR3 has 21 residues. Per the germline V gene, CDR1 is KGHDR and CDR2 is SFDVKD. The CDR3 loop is CATSDLGKKTSGGSSYNEQFF. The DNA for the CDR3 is TGTGCCACCAGTGATTTGGGAAAGAAGACTAGCGGGGGGAGCTCCTACAATGAGCAGTTCTTC.